One sample yielded the 6 T cell receptor delta chains listed below, sequenced in a study of DNA immune sequencing with unique molecular identifiers. Primers for all 8 TRDV and 4 TRDJ genes amplified genomic DNA in 32-plex. The library had 12-nucleotide UMIs introduced over about 3 barcoding cycles, then a second adapter PCR. With CATT, TCRdb re-called clones from the multiplex PCR reads. The sample lists approximately 1,900 delta-chain clones, 6.2% occurring once. The sequenced material came from gamma-delta T cells from buffy coat blood. These receptors were obtained from a human donor in good health.

This clone was observed a few times. TCRdb shows a much larger clone's protein in place of this DNA's translation, and the two differ at residue 14, likely through a read error; the protein shown is translated from the DNA. Here the CDR3 DNA reads TGTGCCTGTGACGCGTACTGGGGGTCCCATGGAAATGACACGGACACCCGACAGATGTTTTTC. Its translation: CACDAYWGSHGNDTDTRQMFF. V usage is TRDV2 and J usage is TRDJ3, with 8 bases that match TRDD3. CDR1 and CDR2 from the germline V gene are GEAIGNYY and EKD. The CDR3 extends over 21 amino acids. The J segment lost 6 bases and the V segment lost 3 bases, leaving 21 bases of the junction unmatched.

Remarks on this clone: TCRdb assigns this DNA the protein of a much larger clone, which departs from its translation at residue 14; this likely reflects a read error, and the protein shown comes from translating the DNA. The gene calls are TRDV2 and TRDJ1; 7 bases agree with TRDD3. This CDR3 contains 18 residues. Per germline, CDR1 GEAIGNYY and CDR2 EKD. The CDR3 is CACDPVLGTLPYTGKLIF. CDR3 in DNA: TGTGCCTGTGACCCGGTACTGGGGACTCTTCCCTACACCGGTAAACTCATCTTT.

For this clone: Since a far larger clone is one base different, this is likely a read error. This chain joins TRDV2 and TRDJ1, with 9 bases fitting TRDD2. The germline V gene encodes CDR1 GEAIGNYY and CDR2 EKD. With V trimmed by 4 bases and J by 1 base, 18 bases remained unmatched. CDR3 size: 19 residues. CDR3 loop: CACESLPTESWITTDKLIF. CDR3 nucleotide sequence: TGTGCCTGTGAAAGCCTTCCTACGGAGAGTTGGATAACCACCGATAAACTCATCTTT.

This clone was recorded a few times. This DNA's translation differs at residue 9 from TCRdb's protein, which comes from a much larger clone; a read error is likely, and the protein shown is translated from the DNA. The V and J genes are TRDV2 and TRDJ3; a possible D gene is TRDD3 (5 bases). The CDR3 runs to 18 residues. V was cut by 5 bases and J by 0 bases, with 16 bases left in between. Germline CDR1 is GEAIGNYY and CDR2 is EKD. The CDR3 region is CACVYLGTDSWDTRQMFF. The CDR3 coding sequence is TGTGCCTGTGTCTATCTGGGAACCGACTCCTGGGACACCCGACAGATGTTTTTC.

This clone occurred a few times. TCRdb has a much larger clone's protein, which differs at residue 2 from the translation of this DNA, likely because of a read error; what is shown is the protein translated from the DNA. The chain uses TRDV1 and TRDJ1; TRDD2 matches 8 bases. Since TCRdb gives no J gene, matching the DNA to germline was used here to assign it. CDR3 length equals 30 residues. Germline loops: CDR1 TSWWSYY, CDR2 QGS. The CDR3 coding sequence is TGTTCTCTTGGGGAACAAGGGCCCTCGCCTTCCTATCCGTGGAAGGGCTATTGGGGGTTCACGCCCACATACACCGATAAACTCATCTTT. Its translation is CSLGEQGPSPSYPWKGYWGFTPTYTDKLIF.

This clone was seen more than once but under ten times. The chain recombines TRDV2 with TRDJ1; 8 bases map to TRDD3. The V segment lost 4 bases and the J segment 1 base; nucleotides outside the gene matches: 7. The CDR3 contains 15 residues. Germline CDR1 and CDR2: GEAIGNYY and EKD. CDR3: CACDSLGEGTDKLIF. The CDR3 nucleotides are TGTGCCTGTGATTCCCTGGGGGAAGGCACCGATAAACTCATCTTT.